This T cell receptor (beta chain) was sequenced for a study of blood T cell repertoires in COVID-19. How the authors handled the data: Quantification of nucleated cells was approximated via reference gene primer amplification. Sequencing used immunoSEQ multiplex PCR; TCRdb keeps in-frame clones, though not all of them. The DNA gave D and trimming, while V, J and clone size come from that table. The table shows around 70,000 clones, with around 90% occurring only once. Trimming stripped 3 bases from V and 0 bases from J, with 8 bases between. The germline CDR1 and CDR2 sequences are MDHEN and SYDVKM. The CDR3 runs 15 residues.

The receptor was derived from a human donor in a cohort sampled during active COVID-19. The material sequenced was peripheral blood. V gene TRBV28 combines with J gene TRBJ1-4, with D uncertain. The CDR3 here is CASSFSGATNEKLFF. CDR3 coding DNA: TGTGCCAGCAGTTTCTCAGGCGCAACTAATGAAAAACTGTTTTTT. Full variable domain (rest looked up from reference TRBV28 and TRBJ1-4): DVKVTQSSRYLVKRTGEKVFLECVQDMDHENMFWYRQDPGLGLRLIYFSYDVKMKEKGDIPEGYSVSREKKERFSLILESASTNQTSMYLCASSFSGATNEKLFFGSGTQLSVL.